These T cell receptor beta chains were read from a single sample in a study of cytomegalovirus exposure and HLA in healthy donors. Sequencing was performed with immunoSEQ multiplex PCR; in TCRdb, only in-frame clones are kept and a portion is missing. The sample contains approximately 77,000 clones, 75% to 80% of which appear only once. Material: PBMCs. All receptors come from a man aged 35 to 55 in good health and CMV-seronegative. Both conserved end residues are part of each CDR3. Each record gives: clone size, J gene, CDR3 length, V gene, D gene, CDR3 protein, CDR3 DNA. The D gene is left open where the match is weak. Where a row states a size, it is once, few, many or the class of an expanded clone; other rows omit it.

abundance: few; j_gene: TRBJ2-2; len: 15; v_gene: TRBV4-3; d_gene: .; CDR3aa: CASSPTQGGTGELFF; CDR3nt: TGCGCCAGCAGCCCAACGCAAGGAGGAACCGGGGAGCTGTTTTTT
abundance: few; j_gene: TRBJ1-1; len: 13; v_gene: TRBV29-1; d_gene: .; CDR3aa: CSVRGSLNTEAFF; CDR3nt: TGCAGCGTTCGCGGGAGTTTGAACACTGAAGCTTTCTTT
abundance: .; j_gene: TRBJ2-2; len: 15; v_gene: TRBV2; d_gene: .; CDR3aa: CASSARSFNTGELFF; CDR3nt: TGTGCCAGCAGTGCTAGGTCGTTCAACACCGGGGAGCTGTTTTTT
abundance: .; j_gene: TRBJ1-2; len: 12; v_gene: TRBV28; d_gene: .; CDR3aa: CASNRELYGYTF; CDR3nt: TGTGCCAGCAATAGGGAGCTCTATGGCTACACCTTC
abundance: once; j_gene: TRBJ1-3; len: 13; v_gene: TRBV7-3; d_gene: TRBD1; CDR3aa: CASSVTGGNTIYF; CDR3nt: TGTGCCAGCAGCGTGACAGGGGGAAACACCATATATTTT
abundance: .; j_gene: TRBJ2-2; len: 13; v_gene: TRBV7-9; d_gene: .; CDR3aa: CASSVLNTGELFF; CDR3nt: TGTGCCAGCAGCGTCCTAAACACCGGGGAGCTGTTTTTT
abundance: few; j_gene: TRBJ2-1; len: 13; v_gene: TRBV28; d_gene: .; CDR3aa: CASSRVWEAKQFF; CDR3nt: TGTGCCAGCAGTCGAGTTTGGGAGGCAAAGCAGTTCTTC
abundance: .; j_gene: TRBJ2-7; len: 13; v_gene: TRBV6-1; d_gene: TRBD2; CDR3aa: CASRGGATYEQYF; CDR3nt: TGTGCCAGCAGGGGAGGGGCCACCTACGAGCAGTACTTC
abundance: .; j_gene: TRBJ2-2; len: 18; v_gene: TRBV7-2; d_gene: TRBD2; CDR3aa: CASSWGPSGSSSTGELFF; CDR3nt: TGTGCCAGCAGCTGGGGTCCTAGCGGGAGTAGTAGTACCGGGGAGCTGTTTTTT
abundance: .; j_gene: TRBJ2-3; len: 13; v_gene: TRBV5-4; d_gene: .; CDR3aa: CASSSTSTDTQYF; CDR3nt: TGTGCCAGCAGCTCTACTAGCACAGATACGCAGTATTTT
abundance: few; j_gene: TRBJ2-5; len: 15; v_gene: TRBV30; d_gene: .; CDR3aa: CAWSHGGPGRETQYF; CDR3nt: TGTGCCTGGAGTCACGGGGGGCCTGGACGAGAGACCCAGTACTTC
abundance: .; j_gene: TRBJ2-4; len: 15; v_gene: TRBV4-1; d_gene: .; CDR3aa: CASSQPTGLLQNRYF; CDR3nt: TGCGCCAGCAGCCAACCCACAGGCCTCCTCCAGAATCGGTACTTC
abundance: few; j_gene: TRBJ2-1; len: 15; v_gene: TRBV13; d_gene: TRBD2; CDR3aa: CASSLSSSGSNEQFF; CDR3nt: TGTGCCAGCAGCTTATCTTCTAGCGGGAGTAATGAGCAGTTCTTC
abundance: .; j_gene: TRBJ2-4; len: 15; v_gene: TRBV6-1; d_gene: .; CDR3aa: CASTGHPGAKNIQYF; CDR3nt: TGTGCCAGCACCGGACACCCTGGAGCCAAAAACATTCAGTACTTC
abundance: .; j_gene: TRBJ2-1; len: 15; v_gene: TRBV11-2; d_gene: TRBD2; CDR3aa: CASSLTSGSYNEQFF; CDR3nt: TGTGCCAGCAGCTTAACTAGCGGGAGCTACAATGAGCAGTTCTTC
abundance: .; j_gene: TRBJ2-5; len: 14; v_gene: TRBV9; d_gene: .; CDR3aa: CASSPVPNKETQYF; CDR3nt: TGTGCCAGCAGCCCCGTGCCAAACAAAGAGACCCAGTACTTC
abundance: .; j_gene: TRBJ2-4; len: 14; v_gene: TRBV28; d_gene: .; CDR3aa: CASSRREAKNIQYF; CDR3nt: TGTGCCAGCAGTCGTCGGGAGGCCAAAAACATTCAGTACTTC
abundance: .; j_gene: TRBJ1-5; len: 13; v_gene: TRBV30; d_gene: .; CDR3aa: CAWNSGGSQPQHF; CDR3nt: TGTGCCTGGAATTCAGGTGGGTCTCAGCCCCAGCATTTT
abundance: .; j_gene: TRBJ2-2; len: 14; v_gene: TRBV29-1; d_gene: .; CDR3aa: CSVNGAENTGELFF; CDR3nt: TGCAGCGTCAATGGGGCGGAGAACACCGGGGAGCTGTTTTTT
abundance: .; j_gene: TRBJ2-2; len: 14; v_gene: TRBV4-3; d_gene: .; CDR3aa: CASSQVTFSGELFF; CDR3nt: TGCGCCAGCAGCCAAGTTACCTTCAGCGGGGAGCTGTTTTTT
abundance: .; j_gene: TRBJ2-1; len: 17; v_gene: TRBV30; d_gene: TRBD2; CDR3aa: CAWSVQRSGSYGDEQFF; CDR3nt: TGTGCCTGGAGTGTACAAAGAAGCGGGAGCTACGGCGATGAGCAGTTCTTC
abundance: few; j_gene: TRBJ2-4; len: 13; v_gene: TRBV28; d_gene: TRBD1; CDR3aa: CASRGTGENIQYF; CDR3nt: TGTGCCAGCAGGGGGACAGGGGAAAACATTCAGTACTTC
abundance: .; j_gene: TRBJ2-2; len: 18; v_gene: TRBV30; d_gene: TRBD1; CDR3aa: CAWSVPTGGVRSTGELFF; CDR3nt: TGTGCCTGGAGTGTACCAACAGGGGGAGTTCGTAGCACCGGGGAGCTGTTTTTT
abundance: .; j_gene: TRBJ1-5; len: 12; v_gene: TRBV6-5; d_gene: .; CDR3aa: CASSNGVGPQHF; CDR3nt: TGTGCCAGCAGCAACGGGGTAGGGCCCCAGCATTTT